The entry below gives a single TCR beta chain sequence along with its context. The target of this receptor is not known. This may come from a read error, since a much larger clone is one base off. Naive CD8 T cell libraries were made from roughly 21,000 to 960,000 sorted cells using 10%, 30% or 50% of purified RNA. On a BD FACSAria II, naive CD8 T cells were FACS-sorted as CD8+CD4-CCR7+CD45RA+ and collected into RLT Plus buffer. Ten to eleven TCR copies' worth of Jurkat RNA were spiked into roughly 17,000-1,100,000 naive CD8 T cell samples to test detection sensitivity. CD8 T cells were enriched using RosetteSep CD8+ T Cell Enrichment Cocktail and Ficoll-Paque, and the enriched cells then underwent ACK red cell lysis. After removal of 4 bases from V and 3 bases from J, the junction retains 11 bases not matched to a gene. According to the germline V gene (reference sequence), CDR1 reads DFQATT and CDR2 reads SNEGSKA. The CDR3 spans 17 residues, from the cysteine through the phenylalanine. Of the read, only the CDR3 DNA is kept; its 51 bases are in frame from base 1.

The data are from a study of molecular identifiers for immune sequencing clone quantification listed by TCRdb under 2018. For context, the study as a whole: In a replicate experiment, RNA from roughly 21,000 or 96,000 naive CD8 T cells was split into five aliquots, four of which were sequenced. This methods study used CD8 T cells to benchmark TCR RNA copy counting and molecular-identifier clustering-based TCR repertoire sequencing (MIDCIRS). What the research found in general, with its limitations: Identical TCR molecules sharing a barcode could cause highly expanded clone sizes to be underestimated. In CMV-specific effector cells, clones with more than 20 RNA copies contained over 98% of molecules, whereas in naive cells such clones contained under 1% of molecules. Spiked-in Jurkat TCR RNA (approximately 10 copies' worth), which is not part of the donor repertoire, was contained in the naive libraries. Approximately 2.7 recovered TCR RNA copies per cell were obtained by modeling, versus around 9.8 by digital PCR, implying a capture efficiency of roughly 32%. Without barcode sub-clustering, chimeric consensus sequences inflated TCR diversity; chimeras reached as high as 47%. Spiked-in Jurkat TCR RNA equal to a single cell's worth was reported to be detectable even within 1,100,000 naive CD8 T cells.

The method behind the library was PCR. The instrument given in TCRdb is Illumina HiSeq 4000. Bulk TCR libraries were generated as previously described, with the TCR primers listed in Table S5 used. Purification of total RNA was performed with the Qiagen AllPrep DNA/RNA kit. Reads from multiple sequencing runs of the same library were pooled before analysis. Turning to the authors' computational methods: Reads were retained only if the reads had an exact TCR constant sequence, and the retained reads were trimmed to 150 nt and grouped according to their 12-nt molecular barcodes. Reads inside each barcode group were sub-clustered using a 15% Levenshtein threshold, and a quality-weighted consensus sequence was constructed for each RNA molecule. Non-functional sequences were filtered out, along with any lower-count sequence sitting one edit away from another sequence. Based on fitting two negative binomial distributions, any barcode sub-cluster with under 20% of the maximum read count was discarded. TCRdb trimmed the raw reads at Q25, called clones with MiXCR and kept productive beta chains. Each entry is one CDR3 protein sequence, shown with its most common DNA and genes. These V and J calls derive from TCRdb rather than the authors' analysis. The sample table lists about half a million distinct CDR3 sequences, about a fifth of them with a count of one. More than 0.8% of the sample belongs to the ten largest clones.

Sequences were obtained from naive CD8+ T cells from blood, with Jurkat cell RNA spiked in. The label giving this sample's cell subset or site can be read as: FACS-sorted CD8+CD4-CCR7+CD45RA+ naive T cells. This TCR was sampled from a human donor in good health. Some libraries in this study had Jurkat cell RNA spiked in. The sequence links TRBV20-1 to TRBJ1-4, and TRBD1 matches 10 of the central bases. DNA sequence: TGCAGTGCTATTGGGACAGGGGTCATTAGGGCTAATGAAAAACTGTTTTTT. Translated, this is CSAIGTGVIRANEKLFF.